These T cell receptor beta chains were read from a single sample in a study of blood T cells in healthy people across ages. TCRdb itself ran the 5' RACE reads through MiXCR, one entry per CDR3 protein. The table has about 1.7 million distinct CDR3 sequences, under 30% seen once. Sequencing was done on a sample of blood. These TCRs come from a woman aged 25-40 years in good health. The CDR3 runs from the conserved cysteine through the conserved F or W. The D gene is left open where the match is weak. Part of the rows lack a size; the others show once, few, many or a class for expanded clones.

size,V,D,J,CDR3,DNA
.,TRBV9,.,TRBJ2-1,CASSVSPDSQETQFF,TGTGCCAGCAGCGTATCTCCGGACAGTCAAGAGACCCAGTTCTTC
.,TRBV6-4,TRBD2,TRBJ2-1,CASSGTSGESNEQFF,TGTGCCAGCAGTGGGACTAGCGGGGAGAGCAATGAGCAGTTCTTC
few,TRBV24-1,TRBD2,TRBJ2-1,CATPSQGSGGSYNEQFF,TGTGCCACACCCTCCCAGGGAAGCGGGGGGTCCTACAATGAGCAGTTCTTC
.,TRBV20-1,.,TRBJ2-2,CSARDLTGSNTGELFF,TGCAGTGCTAGAGATCTAACAGGGTCGAACACCGGGGAGCTGTTTTTT
.,TRBV7-8,.,TRBJ2-5,CASSLEGCETQYF,TGTGCCAGCAGCTTAGAGGGCTGTGAGACCCAGTACTTC
few,TRBV29-1,TRBD2,TRBJ2-3,CSAARGRVDTQYF,TGCAGCGCCGCCCGGGGGAGGGTAGATACGCAGTATTTT
.,TRBV3-1,TRBD2,TRBJ2-1,CASRASGRAYEQFF,TGTGCCAGCAGGGCAAGCGGGAGGGCCTACGAGCAGTTCTTC
.,TRBV18,.,TRBJ1-4,CASSPPPGSPDNEKLFF,TGTGCCAGCTCACCACCTCCAGGGAGCCCAGATAATGAAAAACTGTTTTTT
few,TRBV5-4,TRBD2,TRBJ2-3,CASSSYLAGGPDTQYF,TGTGCCAGCAGCTCATATTTAGCGGGGGGGCCAGATACGCAGTATTTT
many,TRBV29-1,.,TRBJ2-7,CSVSKQGAYEQYF,TGCAGCGTTTCGAAACAGGGCGCCTACGAGCAGTACTTC
few,TRBV6-6,.,TRBJ1-2,CATGEGANYGYTF,TGTGCCACAGGAGAGGGCGCTAACTATGGCTACACCTTC
few,TRBV12-3/TRBV12-4,.,TRBJ1-2,CASSLAGYLTNYGYTF,TGTGCCAGCAGTTTGGCAGGGTATCTTACTAACTATGGCTACACCTTC
.,TRBV10-3,.,TRBJ2-1,CAILDPGIPNEQFF,TGTGCCATCCTGGACCCCGGAATCCCCAATGAGCAGTTCTTC
many,TRBV24-1,TRBD1,TRBJ2-7,CATSASGQGTTYEQYF,TGTGCCACCAGTGCAAGCGGACAGGGGACTACCTACGAGCAGTACTTC
.,TRBV30,TRBD1,TRBJ2-6,CAWSDRGKSGANVLTF,TGTGCCTGGAGCGACAGGGGGAAGTCTGGGGCCAACGTCCTGACTTTC
.,TRBV28,.,TRBJ1-5,CASSPQTTQHF,TGTGCCAGCAGCCCCCAGACGACCCAGCATTTT
few,TRBV5-1,.,TRBJ2-1,CASRRLDEQFF,TGCGCCAGCAGACGATTGGATGAGCAGTTCTTC
.,TRBV6-5,.,TRBJ1-2,CASRKQGGDGYTF,TGTGCCAGCAGAAAACAGGGTGGCGATGGCTACACCTTC
.,TRBV7-9,TRBD2,TRBJ2-1,CASSSRLAGGVHNEQFF,TGTGCCAGCAGCTCAAGACTAGCGGGAGGGGTCCACAATGAGCAGTTCTTC
.,TRBV7-9,TRBD1,TRBJ2-5,CASSRHRTGGQETQYF,TGTGCCAGCAGCCGCCACCGGACAGGGGGCCAAGAGACCCAGTACTTC
.,TRBV18,.,TRBJ1-1,CASYAAGTEAFF,TGTGCCAGCTACGCCGCGGGCACTGAAGCTTTCTTT
few,TRBV4-1,TRBD2,TRBJ2-3,CASSHARGAGVADTQYF,TGCGCCAGCAGCCACGCCCGCGGCGCGGGAGTAGCAGATACGCAGTATTTT
.,TRBV20-1,.,TRBJ1-5,CSASSNGQGNQPQHF,TGCAGTGCTAGCTCAAACGGGCAGGGCAATCAGCCCCAGCATTTT
.,TRBV5-1,.,TRBJ2-1,CASSQGRANEQFF,TGCGCCAGCAGCCAAGGACGGGCCAATGAGCAGTTCTTC
.,TRBV20-1,TRBD1,TRBJ1-2,CSADRDRESYGYTF,TGCAGTGCAGACCGGGACAGGGAATCCTATGGCTACACCTTC
few,TRBV7-9,.,TRBJ1-4,CASSSDRSNEKLFF,TGTGCCAGCAGCTCCGACAGGTCTAATGAAAAACTGTTTTTT
many,TRBV15,.,TRBJ2-7,CATSRANYEQYF,TGTGCCACCAGCAGAGCGAACTACGAGCAGTACTTC
.,TRBV5-5,TRBD1,TRBJ2-1,CASSLAGRTGGLNEQFF,TGTGCCAGCAGCTTGGCCGGTAGGACAGGGGGCCTCAATGAGCAGTTCTTC
.,TRBV5-1,.,TRBJ2-7,CASSFTSSEQYF,TGCGCCAGCAGCTTTACCAGTAGCGAGCAGTACTTC
few,TRBV6-5,.,TRBJ1-2,CASSYSYQVVVYGYTF,TGTGCCAGCAGTTACTCGTATCAGGTAGTGGTTTATGGCTACACCTTC
.,TRBV6-6,.,TRBJ2-1,CASRKKEGGEQFF,TGTGCCAGCAGAAAAAAGGAGGGCGGTGAGCAGTTCTTC
few,TRBV4-3,.,TRBJ1-6,CASSQEALSPPHF,TGCGCCAGCAGCCAAGAGGCCCTTTCACCCCCCCACTTT
.,TRBV6-2/TRBV6-3,.,TRBJ2-5,CAPSWGWRETQYF,TGTGCCCCCTCTTGGGGGTGGCGAGAGACCCAGTACTTC
.,TRBV6-2/TRBV6-3,.,TRBJ2-5,CASEDSLQETQYF,TGTGCCAGCGAAGACAGTCTCCAAGAGACCCAGTACTTC
.,TRBV12-3/TRBV12-4,TRBD1,TRBJ2-6,CASRPMRQGRSAGANVLTF,TGTGCCAGCAGACCCATGAGACAGGGTAGGAGTGCTGGGGCCAACGTCCTGACTTTC
many,TRBV10-3,TRBD2,TRBJ2-7,CAITPGLAGGPSNEQYF,TGTGCCATCACCCCGGGACTAGCGGGAGGGCCAAGTAACGAGCAGTACTTC
.,TRBV5-6,TRBD1,TRBJ2-1,CASSLAQQGTYNEQFF,TGTGCCAGCAGCTTGGCACAACAGGGGACGTACAATGAGCAGTTCTTC
few,TRBV10-3,TRBD2,TRBJ2-1,CAISDSAGGNEQFF,TGTGCCATCAGTGATTCAGCGGGAGGGAATGAGCAGTTCTTC
.,TRBV7-2,.,TRBJ2-3,CASSFGVYWDTQYF,TGTGCCAGCAGCTTTGGGGTCTACTGGGATACGCAGTATTTT